This T cell receptor beta chain was profiled in a study of blood T cell repertoires in COVID-19. Sequencing was performed with immunoSEQ multiplex PCR; in TCRdb, only in-frame clones are kept and a portion is missing. In the table there are about 280,000 clones, around 84% of which are singletons. Germline values: CDR1 SGHTA, CDR2 FQGTGA. The CDR3 runs to 13 residues. Trimming stripped 3 bases from V and 4 bases from J, with 6 bases between. The J gene is TRBJ1-4, the V gene TRBV7-3; D gene uncertain. This clonotype was sampled from a woman in her fifties or sixties who had recovered from COVID-19. The sample consisted of PBMCs or T cells enriched from blood (not recorded which). The CDR3 sequence is CASSLRNNEKLFF. As DNA, the CDR3 is TGTGCCAGCAGCTTGCGGAATAATGAAAAACTGTTTTTT. The full variable domain, rest sourced from reference TRBV7-3 and TRBJ1-4, is GAGVSQTPSNKVTEKGKYVELRCDPISGHTALYWYRQSLGQGPEFLIYFQGTGAADDSGLPNDRFFAVRPEGSVSTLKIQRTERGDSAVYLCASSLRNNEKLFFGSGTQLSVL.